This T cell receptor (beta chain) was sequenced during a study of CD8+ T cells in alopecia areata. Whole-study results and caveats: In lesional scalp, particularly from alopecia totalis/universalis, clonality was higher than in normal scalp. Within the top 100, expanded CD8+ clones significantly decreased with tofacitinib, as did scalp clonality.

Regarding this clone: Its specificity is unknown.

Extraction of RNA preceded its reverse transcription into cDNA, which served as the sequencing template. TCRdb's copy holds only in-frame clones and misses some; the assay was immunoSEQ multiplex PCR. The top ten hold roughly 0.5% of the sample, which has around 120,000 clones, about half seen once. Treatment noted: oral pan-JAK inhibitor, 5-10 mg twice daily. From PBMCs, CD4+ and CD8+ T cells were sorted. V shed 5 bases, J shed 6 bases, and the junction held 7 bases outside the gene matches. The CDR3 length is 14 residues. Germline V gives CDR1 SGHAT, CDR2 FQNNGV. This sequence originates from a human donor with alopecia areata. V usage is TRBV11-2 and J usage is TRBJ1-2, with 9 bases matching TRBD1. This sample comprised CD4+ T cells sorted from blood, obtained at week 4, from a patient treated with tofacitinib. The chain's CDR3 is CASSLGTGYDGYTF. The CDR3 DNA sequence: TGTGCCAGCAGCCTAGGGACAGGGTACGATGGCTACACCTTC.